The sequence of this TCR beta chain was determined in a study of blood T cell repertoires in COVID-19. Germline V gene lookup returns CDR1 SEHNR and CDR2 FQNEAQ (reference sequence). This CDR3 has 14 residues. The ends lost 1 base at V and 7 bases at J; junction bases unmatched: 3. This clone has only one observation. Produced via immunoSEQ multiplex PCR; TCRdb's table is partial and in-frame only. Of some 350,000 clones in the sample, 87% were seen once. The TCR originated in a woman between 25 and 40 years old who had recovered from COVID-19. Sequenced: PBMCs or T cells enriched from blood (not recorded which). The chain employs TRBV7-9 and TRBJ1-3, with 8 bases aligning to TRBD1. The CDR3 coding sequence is TGTGCCAGCAGCTTAGGACAGGGGAGGAACACCATATATTTT. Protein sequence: CASSLGQGRNTIYF. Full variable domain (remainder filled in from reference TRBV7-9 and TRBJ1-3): DTGVSQNPRHKITKRGQNVTFRCDPISEHNRLYWYRQTLGQGPEFLTYFQNEAQLEKSRLLSDRFSAERPKGSFSTLEIQRTEQGDSAMYLCASSLGQGRNTIYFGEGSWLTVV.